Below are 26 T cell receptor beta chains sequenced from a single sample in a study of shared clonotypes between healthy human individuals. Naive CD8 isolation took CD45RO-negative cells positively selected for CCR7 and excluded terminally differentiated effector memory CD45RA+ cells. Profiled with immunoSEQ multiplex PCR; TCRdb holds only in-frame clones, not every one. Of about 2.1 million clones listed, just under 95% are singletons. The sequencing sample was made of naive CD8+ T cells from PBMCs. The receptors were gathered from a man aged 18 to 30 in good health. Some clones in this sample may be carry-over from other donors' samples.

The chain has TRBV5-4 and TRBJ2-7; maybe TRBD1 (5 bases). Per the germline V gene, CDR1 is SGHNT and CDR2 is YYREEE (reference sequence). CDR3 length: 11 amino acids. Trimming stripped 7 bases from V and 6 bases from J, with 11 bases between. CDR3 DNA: TGTGCCAGCGAAAGGGGTTTCGAGCAGTACTTC. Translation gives CASERGFEQYF. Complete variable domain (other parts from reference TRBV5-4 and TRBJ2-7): ETGVTQSPTHLIKTRGQQVTLRCSSQSGHNTVSWYQQALGQGPQFIFQYYREEENGRGNFPPRFSGLQFPNYSSELNVNALELDDSALYLCASERGFEQYFGPGTRLTVT.

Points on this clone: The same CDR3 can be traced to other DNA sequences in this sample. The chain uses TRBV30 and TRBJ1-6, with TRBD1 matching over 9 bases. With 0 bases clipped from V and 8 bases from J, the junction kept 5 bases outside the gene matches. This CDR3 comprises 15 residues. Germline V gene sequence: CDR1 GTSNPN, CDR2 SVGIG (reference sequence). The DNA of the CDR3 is TGTGCCTGGAGTGTATTGGGACAGGGAGATTCACCCCTCCACTTT. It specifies CAWSVLGQGDSPLHF.

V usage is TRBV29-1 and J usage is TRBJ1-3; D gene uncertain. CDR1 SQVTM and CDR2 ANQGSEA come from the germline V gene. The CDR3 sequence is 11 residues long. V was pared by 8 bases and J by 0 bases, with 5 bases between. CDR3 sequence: CSHISGNTIYF. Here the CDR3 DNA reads TGCAGCCATATCTCTGGAAACACCATATATTTT. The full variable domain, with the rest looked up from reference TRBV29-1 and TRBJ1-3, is SAVISQKPSRDICQRGTSLTIQCQVDSQVTMMFWYRQQPGQSLTLIATANQGSEATYESGFVIDKFPISRPNLTFSTLTVSNMSPEDSSIYLCSHISGNTIYFGEGSWLTVV.

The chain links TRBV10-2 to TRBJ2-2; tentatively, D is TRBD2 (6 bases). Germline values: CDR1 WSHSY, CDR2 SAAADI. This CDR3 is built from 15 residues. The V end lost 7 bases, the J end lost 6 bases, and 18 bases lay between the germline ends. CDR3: CASIPGTPAPGELFF. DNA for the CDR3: TGCGCCAGCATCCCCGGGACTCCGGCCCCCGGGGAGCTGTTTTTT.

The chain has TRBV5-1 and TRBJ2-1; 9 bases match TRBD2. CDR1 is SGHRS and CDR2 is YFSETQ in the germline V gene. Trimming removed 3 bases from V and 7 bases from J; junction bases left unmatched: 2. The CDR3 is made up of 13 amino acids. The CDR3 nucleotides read TGCGCCAGCAGCTGGACTAGCGTGAATGAGCAGTTCTTC. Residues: CASSWTSVNEQFF.

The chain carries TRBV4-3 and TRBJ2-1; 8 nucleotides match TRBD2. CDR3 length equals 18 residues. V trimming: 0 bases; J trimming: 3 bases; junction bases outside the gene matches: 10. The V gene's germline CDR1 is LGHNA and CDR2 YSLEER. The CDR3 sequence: CASSQDGGRLAGYNEQFF. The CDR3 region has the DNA TGCGCCAGCAGCCAAGATGGGGGCAGGCTAGCGGGCTACAATGAGCAGTTCTTC.

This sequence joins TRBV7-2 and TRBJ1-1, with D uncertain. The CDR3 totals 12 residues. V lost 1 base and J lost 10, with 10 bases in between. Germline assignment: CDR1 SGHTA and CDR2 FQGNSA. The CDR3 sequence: CASSLVREAAFF. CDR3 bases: TGTGCCAGCAGCTTAGTAAGGGAGGCAGCTTTCTTT.

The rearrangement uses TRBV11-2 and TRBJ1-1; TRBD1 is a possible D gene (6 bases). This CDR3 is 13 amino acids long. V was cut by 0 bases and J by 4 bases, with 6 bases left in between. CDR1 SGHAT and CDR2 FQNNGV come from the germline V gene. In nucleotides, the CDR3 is TGTGCCAGCAGCTTAGAGACAGGCACTGAAGCTTTCTTT. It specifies CASSLETGTEAFF.

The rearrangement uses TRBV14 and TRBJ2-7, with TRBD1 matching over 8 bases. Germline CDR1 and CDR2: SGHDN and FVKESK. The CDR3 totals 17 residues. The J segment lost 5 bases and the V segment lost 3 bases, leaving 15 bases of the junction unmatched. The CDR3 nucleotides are TGTGCCAGCAGCCATCCTAAATTGGGCGGACAGGGAAACGAGCAGTACTTC. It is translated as CASSHPKLGGQGNEQYF.

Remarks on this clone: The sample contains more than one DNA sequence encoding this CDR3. The CDR3 here is CASSLGQGAGEKLFF. The CDR3 DNA reads TGCGCCAGCAGCTTGGGACAGGGGGCCGGGGAAAAACTGTTTTTT. This chain joins TRBV5-1 and TRBJ1-4, with 10 bases matching TRBD1. From germline, CDR1 is SGHRS and CDR2 YFSETQ. CDR3 length: 15 residues. The junction had 4 bases not matched to a gene; V was cut back by 0 bases and J by 8 bases.

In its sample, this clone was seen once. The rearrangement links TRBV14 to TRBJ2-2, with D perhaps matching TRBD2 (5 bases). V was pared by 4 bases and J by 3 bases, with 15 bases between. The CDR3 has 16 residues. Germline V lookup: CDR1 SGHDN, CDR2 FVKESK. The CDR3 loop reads CASSLDSLRDTGELFF. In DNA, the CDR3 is TGTGCCAGCAGCCTAGACTCCCTGAGGGACACCGGGGAGCTGTTTTTT.

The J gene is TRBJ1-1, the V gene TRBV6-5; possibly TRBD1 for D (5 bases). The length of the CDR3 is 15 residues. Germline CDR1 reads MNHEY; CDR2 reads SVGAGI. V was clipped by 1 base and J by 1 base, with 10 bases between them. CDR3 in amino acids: CASSYFSGANTEAFF. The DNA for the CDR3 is TGTGCCAGCAGTTACTTTTCTGGGGCGAACACTGAAGCTTTCTTT.

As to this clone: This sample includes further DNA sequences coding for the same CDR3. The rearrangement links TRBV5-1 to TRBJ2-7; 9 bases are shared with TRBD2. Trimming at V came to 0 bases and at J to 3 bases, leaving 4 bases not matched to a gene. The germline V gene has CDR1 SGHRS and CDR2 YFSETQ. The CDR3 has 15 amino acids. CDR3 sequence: CASSLALAGFYEQYF. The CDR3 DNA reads TGCGCCAGCAGCTTGGCTCTAGCGGGGTTCTACGAGCAGTACTTC.

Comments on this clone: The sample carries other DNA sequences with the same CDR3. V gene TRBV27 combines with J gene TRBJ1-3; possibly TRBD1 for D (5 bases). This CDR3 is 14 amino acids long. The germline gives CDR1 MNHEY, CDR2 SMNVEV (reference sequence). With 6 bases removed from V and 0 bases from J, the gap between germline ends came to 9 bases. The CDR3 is CASRQGLSGNTIYF. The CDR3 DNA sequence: TGTGCCAGCAGGCAGGGTCTCTCTGGAAACACCATATATTTT.

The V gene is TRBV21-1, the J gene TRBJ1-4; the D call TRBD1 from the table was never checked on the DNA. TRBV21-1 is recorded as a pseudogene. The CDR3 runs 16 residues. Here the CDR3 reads CASSKGDRGSNEKLFF. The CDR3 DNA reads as TGTGCCAGCAGCAAAGGTGACAGGGGATCTAATGAAAAACTGTTTTTT.

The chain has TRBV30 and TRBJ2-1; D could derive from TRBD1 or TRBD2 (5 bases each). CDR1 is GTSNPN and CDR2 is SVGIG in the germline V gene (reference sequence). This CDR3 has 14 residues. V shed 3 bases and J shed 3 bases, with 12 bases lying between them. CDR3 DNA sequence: TGTGCCTGGAGAGGACTGGGGGACTACAATGAGCAGTTCTTC. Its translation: CAWRGLGDYNEQFF.

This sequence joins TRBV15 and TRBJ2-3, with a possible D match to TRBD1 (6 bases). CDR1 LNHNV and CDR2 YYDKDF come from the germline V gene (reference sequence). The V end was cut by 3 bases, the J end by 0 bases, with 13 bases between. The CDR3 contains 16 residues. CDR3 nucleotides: TGTGCCACCAGCAGTCCTGGGACAACTAGCACAGATACGCAGTATTTT. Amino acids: CATSSPGTTSTDTQYF.

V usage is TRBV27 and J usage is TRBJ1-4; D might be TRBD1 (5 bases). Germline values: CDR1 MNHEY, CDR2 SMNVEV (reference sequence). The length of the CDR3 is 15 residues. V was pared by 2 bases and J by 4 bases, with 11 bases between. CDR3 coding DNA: TGTGCCAGCAGTTTAGTCCGGGACGGTAATGAAAAACTGTTTTTT. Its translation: CASSLVRDGNEKLFF.

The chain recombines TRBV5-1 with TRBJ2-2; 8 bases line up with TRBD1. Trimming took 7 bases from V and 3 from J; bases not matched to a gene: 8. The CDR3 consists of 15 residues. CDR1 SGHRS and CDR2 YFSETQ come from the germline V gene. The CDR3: CASLYVGQDTGELFF. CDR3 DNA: TGCGCCAGCCTTTATGTGGGACAGGACACCGGGGAGCTGTTTTTT.

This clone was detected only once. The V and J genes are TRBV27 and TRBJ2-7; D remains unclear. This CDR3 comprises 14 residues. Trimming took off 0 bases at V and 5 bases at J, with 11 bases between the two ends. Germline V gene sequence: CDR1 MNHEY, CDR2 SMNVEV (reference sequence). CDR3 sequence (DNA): TGTGCCAGCAGTTTATCATCTGGGTGGAACGAGCAGTACTTC. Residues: CASSLSSGWNEQYF.

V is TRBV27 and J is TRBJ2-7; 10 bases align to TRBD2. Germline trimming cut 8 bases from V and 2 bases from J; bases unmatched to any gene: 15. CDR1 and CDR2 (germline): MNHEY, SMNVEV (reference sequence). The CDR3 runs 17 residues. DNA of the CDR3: TGTGCCAGCGTCCCCCCAGGGTCAGCGGGAGGGACCTACGAGCAGTACTTC. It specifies CASVPPGSAGGTYEQYF.

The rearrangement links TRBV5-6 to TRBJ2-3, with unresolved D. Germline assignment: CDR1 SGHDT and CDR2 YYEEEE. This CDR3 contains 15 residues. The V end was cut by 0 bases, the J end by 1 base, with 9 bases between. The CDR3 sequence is CASSLGGVGTDTQYF. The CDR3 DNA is TGTGCCAGCAGCTTGGGAGGAGTAGGCACAGATACGCAGTATTTT.

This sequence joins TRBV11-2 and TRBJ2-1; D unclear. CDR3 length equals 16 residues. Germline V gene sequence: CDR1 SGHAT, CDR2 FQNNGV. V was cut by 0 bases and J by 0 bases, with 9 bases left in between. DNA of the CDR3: TGTGCCAGCAGCTTAGACACAACCAGCTCCTACAATGAGCAGTTCTTC. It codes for CASSLDTTSSYNEQFF.

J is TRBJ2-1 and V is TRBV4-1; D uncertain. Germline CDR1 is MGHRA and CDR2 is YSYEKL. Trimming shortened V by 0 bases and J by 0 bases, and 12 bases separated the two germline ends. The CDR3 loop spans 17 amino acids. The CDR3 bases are TGCGCCAGCAGCCAAGATCGTGGAGTTACCTCCTACAATGAGCAGTTCTTC. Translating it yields CASSQDRGVTSYNEQFF.

The CDR3 sequence: CASSYPFYRGHTEAFF. CDR3 nucleotide sequence: TGTGCCAGCAGCTACCCCTTTTACAGGGGTCACACTGAAGCTTTCTTT. The genes are TRBV7-9 and TRBJ1-1; 7 bases line up with TRBD1. With 4 bases clipped from V and 3 bases from J, the junction kept 11 bases outside the gene matches. The germline V gene has CDR1 SEHNR and CDR2 FQNEAQ (reference sequence). This CDR3 is built from 16 residues.

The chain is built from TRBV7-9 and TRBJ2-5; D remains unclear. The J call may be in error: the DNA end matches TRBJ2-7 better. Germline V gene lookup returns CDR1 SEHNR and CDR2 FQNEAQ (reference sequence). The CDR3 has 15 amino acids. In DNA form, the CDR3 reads TGTGCCAGCAGCTTAGGGCCAGGCGCCTCCTACGAGCAGTACTTC. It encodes CASSLGPGASYEQYF.